Listed here are 32 T cell receptor beta chains from one sample, sequenced in a study of Tregs in tolerant kidney transplant recipients. Clones were read by immunoSEQ multiplex PCR, and TCRdb kept only the in-frame ones, dropping some. The sample contains about 240,000 clones, about 80% of which appear only once. Sequenced input: CD4+ T cells from blood. The receptor set was obtained from a human donor in good health.

The V gene is TRBV19, the J gene TRBJ1-2; a weak D match, TRBD1 (6 bases). V was pared by 7 bases and J by 4 bases, with 16 bases between. CDR1 LNHDA and CDR2 SQIVND come from the germline V gene (reference sequence). The CDR3 contains 14 residues. The CDR3 sequence: CASTTGGQSYGYTF. In nucleotides, the CDR3 is TGTGCCAGTACCACAGGAGGACAGAGCTATGGCTACACCTTC.

J is TRBJ1-2 and V is TRBV7-9; the D is unclear. The germline V gene encodes CDR1 SEHNR and CDR2 FQNEAQ (reference sequence). Trimming took off 1 base at V and 10 bases at J, with 13 bases between the two ends. CDR3 length equals 13 residues. The CDR3 nucleotides read TGTGCCAGCAGCTTAGATGGGCCGAGGGTCTACACCTTC. It encodes CASSLDGPRVYTF.

This clone was recorded once. The chain is built from TRBV7-2 and TRBJ1-1, with TRBD1 identical over 10 bases. The germline CDR1 and CDR2 sequences are SGHTA and FQGNSA. This CDR3 has 14 amino acids. Trimming at V came to 2 bases and at J to 6 bases, leaving 3 bases not matched to a gene. CDR3 nucleotides: TGTGCCAGCAGCTTAAGGACAGGGGGGTCTGAAGCTTTCTTT. This gives the protein CASSLRTGGSEAFF.

This clone was seen a few times. The rearrangement links TRBV15 to TRBJ1-5; 9 bases match TRBD1. From germline, CDR1 is LNHNV and CDR2 YYDKDF (reference sequence). V shed 3 bases, J shed 3 bases, and the junction held 6 bases outside the gene matches. The CDR3 is 16 amino acids. CDR3 nucleotide sequence: TGTGCCACCAGCAGGACGGGGACAGGGATCAATCAGCCCCAGCATTTT. It translates to CATSRTGTGINQPQHF.

The chain is built from TRBV6-6 and TRBJ1-2; 7 bases agree with TRBD1. V was clipped by 6 bases and J by 3 bases; unmatched bases: 4. The CDR3 is made up of 13 amino acids. Germline CDR1 MNHNY, CDR2 SVGAGI (reference sequence). CDR3 in amino acids: CASSRTGDYGYTF. The CDR3, as DNA: TGTGCCAGCAGCCGCACAGGGGACTATGGCTACACCTTC.

This clone was observed a single time. The same CDR3 can be traced to other DNA sequences in this sample. The chain links TRBV18 to TRBJ2-7; a possible D gene is TRBD2 (6 bases). Germline CDR1 and CDR2: KGHSH and LQKENI. V was clipped by 0 bases and J by 3 bases, with 12 bases between them. The CDR3 is 15 amino acids. The CDR3 DNA reads as TGTGCCAGCTCACCACCTCCAGCGGGCATCTACGAGCAGTACTTC. Translating it yields CASSPPPAGIYEQYF.

The chain uses TRBV6-1 and TRBJ2-1; 8 bases are a match to TRBD2. V dropped 10 bases and J dropped 7; count of bases not matched to a gene: 12. Germline V lookup: CDR1 MNHNS, CDR2 SASEGT. CDR3 length: 14 amino acids. The CDR3 loop reads CATEREIYKNEQFF. The CDR3 nucleotides are TGTGCCACCGAGCGGGAGATTTATAAAAATGAGCAGTTCTTC.

This chain joins TRBV10-3 and TRBJ2-1; 8 positions agree with TRBD2. Germline CDR1 and CDR2: ENHRY and SYGVKD. V dropped 5 bases and J dropped 0; count of bases not matched to a gene: 6. This CDR3 contains 16 residues. This chain's CDR3 is CAISKLAGTSYNEQFF. The DNA of the CDR3 is TGTGCCATCAGTAAATTAGCGGGAACCTCCTACAATGAGCAGTTCTTC.

The J gene is TRBJ2-7, the V gene TRBV12-2; TRBD1 is the table's D call, not checked against the DNA. TRBV12-2 is deemed a pseudogene. This CDR3 has 14 amino acids. The CDR3 region has the DNA TGTGCAAGTCGCTTAGGTTCTAGAACAGGCTGGCAGTACTTC. Its protein product is CASRLGSRTGWQYF.

This clone was seen a handful of times. The chain recombines TRBV10-3 with TRBJ2-1, with D unclear. This CDR3 spans 12 amino acids. From germline, CDR1 is ENHRY and CDR2 SYGVKD. Trimming cost V 2 bases and J 7 bases, with 6 bases left between them. The CDR3 loop is CAISEDGNEQFF. CDR3 coding DNA: TGTGCCATCAGTGAGGATGGGAATGAGCAGTTCTTC.

Concerning this clone itself: Sequence at one end of the junction differs from germline and may be a read error. The chain has TRBV12-5 and TRBJ2-2; TRBD2 matches 9 bases. Per the germline V gene, CDR1 is LGHNT and CDR2 is FRNRAP. CDR3 length equals 17 residues. The CDR3 sequence is CACGLVLAGLWTGELFF. The CDR3 nucleotides read TGTGCTTGTGGTTTGGTCCTAGCGGGATTATGGACCGGGGAGCTGTTTTTT.

This chain connects TRBV6-6 to TRBJ2-7, with 9 bases identical to TRBD1. This CDR3 region has 14 residues. From germline, CDR1 is MNHNY and CDR2 SVGAGI (reference sequence). The junction had 10 bases not matched to a gene; V was cut back by 7 bases and J by 6 bases. Here the CDR3 reads CASKYRGQGSEQYF. The CDR3 nucleotides read TGTGCCAGCAAGTACCGGGGACAGGGTAGCGAGCAGTACTTC.

The gene calls are TRBV6-5 and TRBJ2-5, with 8 bases that match TRBD1. The J call may be in error: the DNA end matches TRBJ2-7 better. Per germline, CDR1 MNHEY and CDR2 SVGAGI. This CDR3 spans 14 amino acids. The CDR3 sequence is CASSRRTGLLEQYF. The CDR3 DNA is TGTGCCAGCAGTCGTCGGACAGGGCTCCTCGAGCAGTACTTC.

The CDR3 loop is CAILRPFPYYEQYF. CDR3 DNA: TGTGCCATCTTAAGACCGTTTCCTTACTACGAGCAGTACTTC. This rearrangement joins TRBV6-1 to TRBJ2-7; D not resolved. CDR1 and CDR2 from the germline V gene are MNHNS and SASEGT. CDR3 length: 14 residues. With 10 bases removed from V and 3 bases from J, the gap between germline ends came to 19 bases.

The rearrangement joins TRBV10-3 to TRBJ2-1; TRBD2 aligns across 8 bases. V trimming: 6 bases; J trimming: 6 bases; junction bases outside the gene matches: 4. CDR3 length: 13 amino acids. Germline V gene data show CDR1 as ENHRY and CDR2 as SYGVKD. For the CDR3, the DNA is TGTGCCATCAGGGGCGGGGGGAGCAATGAGCAGTTCTTC. Residues: CAIRGGGSNEQFF.

The chain joins TRBV5-1 to TRBJ2-1; D perhaps matches TRBD2 (6 bases). Germline lookup yields CDR1 SGHRS and CDR2 YFSETQ. V was shortened by 4 bases and J by 7 bases, with 18 bases between the two germline ends. This CDR3 spans 15 amino acids. CDR3 nucleotides: TGCGCCAGCAGCCCCTCAGGAGGGAGGTGGAATGAGCAGTTCTTC. Amino acid sequence: CASSPSGGRWNEQFF.

This chain uses TRBV18 with TRBJ2-5, with 7 bases fitting TRBD1. CDR3 size: 15 residues. From germline, CDR1 is KGHSH and CDR2 LQKENI. V lost 5 bases and J lost 2; bases outside the gene matches: 8. The CDR3 spells CASSRSQGWQETQYF. Here the CDR3 DNA reads TGTGCCAGCTCAAGGTCACAGGGGTGGCAAGAGACCCAGTACTTC.

This chain connects TRBV13 to TRBJ2-1, with D perhaps TRBD1 (5 bases). The CDR3 covers 15 residues. Germline V lookup: CDR1 PRHDT, CDR2 FYEKMQ (reference sequence). Trimming stripped 3 bases from V and 7 bases from J, with 16 bases between. The CDR3 region is CASSFSSRRANEQFF. In nucleotides, the CDR3 is TGTGCCAGCAGCTTTAGTTCCCGCAGGGCTAATGAGCAGTTCTTC. Full variable domain (rest looked up from reference TRBV13 and TRBJ2-1): AAGVIQSPRHLIKEKRETATLKCYPIPRHDTVYWYQQGPGQDPQFLISFYEKMQSDKGSIPDRFSAQQFSDYHSELNMSSLELGDSALYFCASSFSSRRANEQFFGPGTRLTVL.

This clone occurred once. The chain uses TRBV5-1 and TRBJ2-3, with 8 positions matching TRBD1. From germline, CDR1 is SGHRS and CDR2 YFSETQ. The CDR3 loop spans 16 amino acids. V lost 4 bases to trimming and J lost 1 base; unmatched junction nucleotides: 8. DNA for the CDR3: TGCGCCAGCAGCCCCCAGGGGGCGTCGGGCACAGATACGCAGTATTTT. The encoded protein is CASSPQGASGTDTQYF. Complete variable domain (other parts from reference TRBV5-1 and TRBJ2-3): KAGVTQTPRYLIKTRGQQVTLSCSPISGHRSVSWYQQTPGQGLQFLFEYFSETQRNKGNFPGRFSGRQFSNSRSEMNVSTLELGDSALYLCASSPQGASGTDTQYFGPGTRLTVL.

The gene calls are TRBV18 and TRBJ2-7; perhaps TRBD2 as D (7 bases). This CDR3 spans 15 amino acids. Deletions cut 1 base from V and 1 base from J, with 11 bases between. The germline CDR1 and CDR2 sequences are KGHSH and LQKENI. The CDR3 nucleotides read TGTGCCAGCTCACCACTAAAGGGGGGGTCCTACGAGCAGTACTTC. Translated, it gives CASSPLKGGSYEQYF.

This clone has just one count. This chain joins TRBV7-3 and TRBJ1-2; D gene uncertain. V was shortened by 8 bases and J by 8 bases, with 6 bases between the two germline ends. CDR1 SGHTA and CDR2 FQGTGA come from the germline V gene. The CDR3 runs 9 residues. As DNA, the CDR3 is TGTGCCAGCGCTTACGGCTACACCTTC. This sequence encodes CASAYGYTF.

J is TRBJ1-2 and V is TRBV6-1; possible D gene TRBD1, 6 bases. With 6 bases removed from V and 2 bases from J, the gap between germline ends came to 13 bases. This CDR3 is built from 14 residues. Germline lookup yields CDR1 MNHNS and CDR2 SASEGT. The CDR3 sequence is CASSMTGQNYGYTF. The DNA for the CDR3 is TGTGCCAGCAGCATGACAGGCCAGAACTATGGCTACACCTTC.

The rearrangement joins TRBV21-1 to TRBJ2-7. TRBV21-1 has pseudogene status. The CDR3 is made up of 14 amino acids. For the CDR3, the DNA is TGTGCCAGCAGCAAAGGGGGTAGTTGGTACGAGCAGTACTTC. It is translated as CASSKGGSWYEQYF.

The gene calls are TRBV2 and TRBJ1-3; D uncertain. V lost 6 bases and J lost 0, with 9 bases in between. Germline-derived CDR1 and CDR2 are SNHLY and FYNNEI. The CDR3 is 14 residues long. CDR3 bases: TGTGCCAGCAGCATAGAAGGCTCTGGAAACACCATATATTTT. Its protein is CASSIEGSGNTIYF.

The genes are TRBV7-9 and TRBJ1-2, with D possibly being TRBD1 (5 bases). The CDR3 is 14 amino acids. The V end lost 5 bases, the J end lost 4 bases, and 14 bases lay between the germline ends. Germline V CDR1 and CDR2: SEHNR, FQNEAQ (reference sequence). The CDR3 reads CASSAQGPSYGYTF. CDR3 sequence (DNA): TGTGCCAGCAGCGCGCAGGGACCTAGCTATGGCTACACCTTC. Supplemented by reference TRBV7-9 and TRBJ1-2, the full variable domain reads DTGVSQNPRHKITKRGQNVTFRCDPISEHNRLYWYRQTLGQGPEFLTYFQNEAQLEKSRLLSDRFSAERPKGSFSTLEIQRTEQGDSAMYLCASSAQGPSYGYTFGSGTRLTVV.

This chain joins TRBV18 and TRBJ2-5, with 7 bases lining up with TRBD1. The CDR3 sequence is 15 residues long. The J segment lost 2 bases and the V segment lost 6 bases, leaving 9 bases of the junction unmatched. Germline CDR1 is KGHSH and CDR2 is LQKENI. CDR3 bases: TGTGCCAGCTCCCGACGGACAGGCCCGCAAGAGACCCAGTACTTC. This encodes CASSRRTGPQETQYF.

The V gene is TRBV7-3, the J gene TRBJ2-2; D unclear. CDR1 and CDR2 from the germline V gene are SGHTA and FQGTGA. V was pared by 1 base and J by 1 base, with 4 bases between. This CDR3 contains 14 residues. The CDR3 protein is CASSLMVNTGELFF. The DNA for the CDR3 is TGTGCCAGCAGCTTAATGGTGAACACCGGGGAGCTGTTTTTT.

The V call is TRBV29-1, the J call TRBJ1-1, with 8 bases fitting TRBD1. CDR1 and CDR2 from the germline V gene are SQVTM and ANQGSEA. This CDR3 region has 13 residues. V shed 6 bases and J 0 bases; nucleotides not matched to a gene: 3. DNA of the CDR3: TGCAGCGTCCTGACAGGGGTGAACACTGAAGCTTTCTTT. It specifies CSVLTGVNTEAFF. Variable domain in full (rest from reference TRBV29-1 and TRBJ1-1): SAVISQKPSRDICQRGTSLTIQCQVDSQVTMMFWYRQQPGQSLTLIATANQGSEATYESGFVIDKFPISRPNLTFSTLTVSNMSPEDSSIYLCSVLTGVNTEAFFGQGTRLTVV.

The rearrangement links TRBV7-9 to TRBJ2-7, with D possibly TRBD2 on 6 matching bases. CDR1 is SEHNR, CDR2 FQNEAQ, per germline (reference sequence). The CDR3 loop spans 13 amino acids. V was shortened by 2 bases and J by 2 bases, with 7 bases between the two germline ends. The CDR3 sequence is CASSLREAYEQYF. CDR3 DNA: TGTGCCAGCAGCTTAAGGGAGGCCTACGAGCAGTACTTC.

V gene TRBV29-1 combines with J gene TRBJ2-7, with 7 bases that match TRBD1. This CDR3 spans 14 amino acids. Looked up from germline, CDR1 is SQVTM and CDR2 is ANQGSEA. Trimming cost V 5 bases and J 4 bases; bases outside gene matches: 11. For the CDR3, the DNA is TGCAGCGTTCGAGGTGAGACAGGGCGTTACGAGCAGTACTTC. It yields the protein CSVRGETGRYEQYF.

The chain combines TRBV5-1 with TRBJ1-1, with D perhaps TRBD1 (5 bases). CDR3 size: 13 residues. V lost 3 bases and J 5 bases, leaving 11 bases between the germline ends. Germline assignment: CDR1 SGHRS and CDR2 YFSETQ. In nucleotides, the CDR3 is TGCGCCAGCAGCTCCCTCGGGGGGACTGAAGCTTTCTTT. Translating it yields CASSSLGGTEAFF.

The V call is TRBV5-5, the J call TRBJ2-7, with D uncertain. This CDR3 region has 16 residues. Germline CDR1 reads SGHKS; CDR2 reads YYEKEE (reference sequence). V lost 0 bases and J 4 bases, leaving 17 bases between the germline ends. The CDR3 nucleotides are TGTGCCAGCAGCTTGGTTCGGACCTATTCTACATACGAGCAGTACTTC. The encoded protein is CASSLVRTYSTYEQYF.